The 13 T cell receptor beta chains presented below share a single source sample, sequenced in a study of blood T cell repertoires in COVID-19. The data were produced by immunoSEQ multiplex PCR, yet TCRdb's version contains in-frame clones alone and is incomplete. The sample includes around 160,000 clones, 80% seen only once; the top ten take around 6.1%. The sequencing input was PBMCs or T cells enriched from blood (not recorded which). The origin of the receptors is a man in his forties or fifties who had recovered from COVID-19.

The genes are TRBV7-2 and TRBJ1-2; D uncertain. The CDR3 has 15 amino acids. V lost 5 bases to trimming and J lost 0 bases, with 13 bases between them. Germline assignment: CDR1 SGHTA and CDR2 FQGNSA. In DNA, the CDR3 is TGTGCCAGCAGCCTCAGAGGCCCGACTAACTATGGCTACACCTTC. Translation gives CASSLRGPTNYGYTF.

The CDR3: CASSPAGGGLQYF. The DNA of the CDR3 is TGCGCCAGCAGCCCCGCGGGAGGGGGACTGCAGTATTTT. V and J are TRBV5-1 and TRBJ2-3; TRBD2 aligns across 9 bases. CDR1 is SGHRS, CDR2 YFSETQ, per germline. V lost 4 bases and J lost 11; bases outside the gene matches: 8. The CDR3 covers 13 residues. Using reference TRBV5-1 and TRBJ2-3 for the parts outside the CDR3, the full variable domain is KAGVTQTPRYLIKTRGQQVTLSCSPISGHRSVSWYQQTPGQGLQFLFEYFSETQRNKGNFPGRFSGRQFSNSRSEMNVSTLELGDSALYLCASSPAGGGLQYFGPGTRLTVL.

The chain couples TRBV7-6 to TRBJ1-3; 7 bases map to TRBD1. The CDR3 sequence is 15 residues long. Germline V gene data show CDR1 as SGHVS and CDR2 as FNYEAQ. The junction had 9 bases not matched to a gene; V was cut back by 6 bases and J by 4 bases. CDR3 nucleotide sequence: TGTGCCAGCAGTAACAGGGGATCGGGAGGAAACACCATATATTTT. It codes for CASSNRGSGGNTIYF.

This clone has a single count. The genes are TRBV5-1 and TRBJ2-5, with TRBD1 matching over 12 bases. This CDR3 region has 17 residues. V lost 4 bases and J lost 5; bases outside the gene matches: 12. The germline V gene has CDR1 SGHRS and CDR2 YFSETQ. In DNA form, the CDR3 reads TGCGCCAGCAGCCTGGCTGGGGGGACAGGGGGCGCGGAGACCCAGTACTTC. As protein: CASSLAGGTGGAETQYF.

The sample holds a few counts of this clone. V and J are TRBV11-2 and TRBJ2-2, with 10 bases aligning to TRBD1. The trim removed 1 base at V and 6 bases at J, leaving 5 bases unmatched. Germline V CDR1 and CDR2: SGHAT, FQNNGV. The CDR3 runs 16 residues. The CDR3 spells CASSLVSGTGAGELFF. DNA for the CDR3: TGTGCCAGCAGCTTAGTCTCCGGGACAGGGGCCGGGGAGCTGTTTTTT.

This clone was seen ten or more times. The chain links TRBV4-2 to TRBJ2-1; D possibly corresponds to TRBD1 (8 bases). Germline V gene data show CDR1 as LGHNA and CDR2 as YNFKEQ. This CDR3 is 16 amino acids long. V lost 0 bases to trimming and J lost 9 bases, with 18 bases between them. The CDR3 coding sequence is TGTGCCAGCAGCCAAGAGTACAGGGGGGGGGCCCTTGAGCAGTTCTTC. Translation gives CASSQEYRGGALEQFF.

The gene calls are TRBV5-8 and TRBJ2-5; weak D call: TRBD2 (7 bases). CDR1 is SGHTS and CDR2 is YDEGEE in the germline V gene. With 2 bases removed from V and 6 bases from J, the gap between germline ends came to 14 bases. The CDR3 has 14 amino acids. CDR3 region: CASSFLGGVKTQYF. CDR3 DNA: TGTGCCAGCAGCTTTTTAGGGGGGGTAAAGACCCAGTACTTC.

J is TRBJ2-3 and V is TRBV4-2; the match to TRBD2 covers 10 bases. Germline V gene data show CDR1 as LGHNA and CDR2 as YNFKEQ. The CDR3 sequence is 17 residues long. V lost 1 base to trimming and J lost 3 bases; unmatched junction nucleotides: 7. The CDR3 loop is CASSQVSAGGQTDTQYF. CDR3 in DNA: TGTGCCAGCAGCCAAGTCTCAGCGGGGGGGCAGACAGATACGCAGTATTTT.

The chain recombines TRBV6-6 with TRBJ2-1, with 9 bases identical to TRBD1. V trimming: 6 bases; J trimming: 0 bases; junction bases outside the gene matches: 15. The germline V gene has CDR1 MNHNY and CDR2 SVGAGI (reference sequence). The CDR3 spans 19 residues. Written as DNA, the CDR3 is TGTGCCAGCAGCTCGGGACAGGGTTCCCATACCAGCTCCTACAATGAGCAGTTCTTC. It is translated as CASSSGQGSHTSSYNEQFF.

This clone was seen a single time. The gene calls are TRBV10-3 and TRBJ1-4; a weak D match, TRBD1 (6 bases). The V gene's germline CDR1 is ENHRY and CDR2 SYGVKD. This CDR3 is 15 amino acids long. Trimming cost V 5 bases and J 1 base, with 11 bases left between them. The CDR3 is CAISHATGTNEKLFF. CDR3 bases: TGTGCCATCAGTCATGCGACAGGAACTAATGAAAAACTGTTTTTT.

The gene calls are TRBV27 and TRBJ1-2; 9 bases are shared with TRBD1. Germline CDR1 and CDR2: MNHEY and SMNVEV (reference sequence). This CDR3 spans 13 amino acids. The ends lost 6 bases at V and 7 bases at J; junction bases unmatched: 6. The CDR3 spells CASRGTGRGGYTF. CDR3 in DNA: TGTGCCAGCAGGGGGACAGGGAGAGGTGGCTACACCTTC.

The J gene is TRBJ2-2, the V gene TRBV9, with TRBD1 matching over 8 bases. With V trimmed by 4 bases and J by 4 bases, 6 bases remained unmatched. The germline V gene encodes CDR1 SGDLS and CDR2 YYNGEE. The CDR3 is made up of 15 amino acids. CDR3 protein: CASSSQGGPTGELFF. For the CDR3, the DNA is TGTGCCAGCAGCTCACAGGGGGGCCCCACCGGGGAGCTGTTTTTT.

This chain's CDR3 is CASSSGQNGNQPQHF. For the CDR3, the DNA is TGCGCCAGCAGCTCCGGACAGAACGGCAATCAGCCCCAGCATTTT. The rearrangement links TRBV5-1 to TRBJ1-5; perhaps TRBD1 as D (6 bases). V was trimmed by 3 bases and J by 2 bases, leaving 12 bases between them. The CDR3 is made up of 15 amino acids. Germline CDR1 is SGHRS and CDR2 is YFSETQ.